The 17 T cell receptor beta chains listed next were all sequenced from one sample in a study of CD8 T cells in Susac syndrome. The RNA, about 0.45 to 1 ug, was put through reverse transcription using random hexamers. TCRdb processed the immunoSEQ multiplex PCR reads anew with MiXCR; each CDR3 protein has one entry. The sample lists 150,000 to 200,000 distinct CDR3 sequences; more than 85% were seen once. Material: CD4+ T cells from PBMCs. The receptor source for this set is a human donor with Susac syndrome.

The chain is built from TRBV3-1 and TRBJ2-6, with D unclear. The CDR3 has 15 amino acids. Trimming took 4 bases from V and 1 from J, leaving 8 bases between them. The germline CDR1 and CDR2 sequences are LGHDT and YNNKEL (reference sequence). The CDR3: CASSLLKSGANVLTF. Written as DNA, the CDR3 is TGTGCCAGCAGCCTCCTGAAATCTGGGGCCAACGTCCTGACTTTC. Together with reference TRBV3-1 and TRBJ2-6, the CDR3 gives the full variable domain: DTAVSQTPKYLVTQMGNDKSIKCEQNLGHDTMYWYKQDSKKFLKIMFSYNNKELIINETVPNRFSPKSPDKAHLNLHINSLELGDSAVYFCASSLLKSGANVLTFGAGSRLTVL.

This chain joins TRBV5-4 and TRBJ2-7; TRBD2 aligns across 8 bases. With 0 bases clipped from V and 7 bases from J, the junction kept 12 bases outside the gene matches. The CDR3 covers 16 residues. Germline V gene lookup returns CDR1 SGHNT and CDR2 YYREEE (reference sequence). The CDR3 DNA reads as TGTGCCAGCAGCTTGGGACCGGGAGGGACAACGAGAGAGCAGTACTTC. This translates into CASSLGPGGTTREQYF.

The chain couples TRBV28 to TRBJ2-7; TRBD2 might be the D (5 bases). The germline V and J ends were trimmed by 3 bases and 2 bases, with 11 bases remaining between them. The CDR3 sequence is 14 residues long. Germline V gives CDR1 MDHEN, CDR2 SYDVKM. CDR3 nucleotide sequence: TGTGCCAGCAGTTTGATGGGAGAGACCTACGAGCAGTACTTC. It encodes CASSLMGETYEQYF.

This rearrangement joins TRBV5-8 to TRBJ2-3; TRBD2 is a possible D gene (6 bases). With 4 bases removed from V and 0 bases from J, the gap between germline ends came to 9 bases. Looked up from germline, CDR1 is SGHTS and CDR2 is YDEGEE. The length of the CDR3 is 14 residues. The CDR3 protein is CASSISGSTDTQYF. The DNA for the CDR3 is TGTGCCAGCAGCATAAGCGGGAGCACAGATACGCAGTATTTT.

The rearrangement links TRBV18 to TRBJ2-1, with 9 bases that match TRBD1. Per the germline V gene, CDR1 is KGHSH and CDR2 is LQKENI. The CDR3 has 15 amino acids. The junction had 10 bases not matched to a gene; V was cut back by 6 bases and J by 7 bases. The CDR3 DNA sequence: TGTGCCAGCTCCCCAAGGACAGGGGTGGTGAATGAGCAGTTCTTC. It translates to CASSPRTGVVNEQFF.

The gene calls are TRBV5-1 and TRBJ1-4; D perhaps matches TRBD1 (6 bases). The CDR3 is 14 residues long. Trimming took 7 bases from V and 5 from J, leaving 15 bases between them. CDR1 is SGHRS, CDR2 YFSETQ, per germline. CDR3 sequence (DNA): TGCGCCAGCCGCCCGGGACACCCGAATGAAAAACTGTTTTTT. It is translated as CASRPGHPNEKLFF.

V is TRBV12-3 or TRBV12-4 and J is TRBJ2-7; 7 nucleotides line up with TRBD2. The CDR3 is made up of 16 amino acids. Losses at the gene ends were 3 bases for V and 3 bases for J; bases not matched to a gene: 11. CDR3 nucleotides: TGTGCCAGCAGTTTGAAAAAGCGGGGCCACGACTACGAGCAGTACTTC. This gives the protein CASSLKKRGHDYEQYF.

V is TRBV6-5 and J is TRBJ2-7; 9 bases agree with TRBD2. CDR1 is MNHEY, CDR2 SVGAGI, per germline. The CDR3 sequence is 15 residues long. V lost 2 bases and J lost 1; bases outside the gene matches: 3. The CDR3 DNA follows: TGTGCCAGCAGTTACGGCGGGAGGGAATCCTACGAGCAGTACTTC. Amino acid sequence: CASSYGGRESYEQYF.

This sequence joins TRBV10-3 and TRBJ2-1; 11 bases align to TRBD2. After removal of 3 bases from V and 7 bases from J, the junction contained 5 bases not matched to a gene. CDR1 is ENHRY, CDR2 SYGVKD, per germline. The CDR3 is 15 amino acids. CDR3: CAISDLAGGVNEQFF. CDR3 DNA sequence: TGTGCCATCAGTGACCTAGCGGGGGGTGTTAATGAGCAGTTCTTC.

The chain carries TRBV5-1 and TRBJ2-3; possibly TRBD2 for D (5 bases). In germline, CDR1 is SGHRS, CDR2 YFSETQ. The CDR3 is made up of 13 amino acids. V shed 4 bases and J shed 4 bases, with 10 bases lying between them. CDR3 loop: CASSVVLADTQYF. CDR3 sequence (DNA): TGCGCCAGCAGCGTAGTACTAGCAGATACGCAGTATTTT.

This clonotype was found a few times. A junction boundary mismatches the germline segment, possibly from a read error. The chain is built from TRBV20-1 and TRBJ1-6; no clear D gene. Germline V gives CDR1 DFQATT, CDR2 SNEGSKA (reference sequence). The CDR3 length is 14 residues. CDR3: CSARSSNYNSPLHF. Written as DNA, the CDR3 is TGCAGTGCTAGGTCTAGCAACTATAATTCACCCCTCCATTTT.

The chain joins TRBV6-1 to TRBJ2-5, with D perhaps TRBD2 (7 bases). Germline V gene sequence: CDR1 MNHNS, CDR2 SASEGT. The CDR3 totals 16 residues. With 0 bases removed from V and 2 bases from J, the gap between germline ends came to 13 bases. The CDR3 sequence is CASSEAGGAVQETQYF. CDR3 coding DNA: TGTGCCAGCAGTGAAGCAGGGGGGGCCGTACAAGAGACCCAGTACTTC.

This chain joins TRBV5-1 and TRBJ2-7, with no clear D. Trimming pared 0 bases from V and 0 bases from J, leaving 7 bases between. This CDR3 has 14 amino acids. Germline V gives CDR1 SGHRS, CDR2 YFSETQ. CDR3 in DNA: TGCGCCAGCAGCTTGGACGGCCCCTCCTACGAGCAGTACTTC. As protein: CASSLDGPSYEQYF.

V is TRBV29-1 and J is TRBJ1-2; no firm D call. This CDR3 comprises 16 residues. Deletions cut 4 bases from V and 1 base from J, with 19 bases between. Germline assignment: CDR1 SQVTM and CDR2 ANQGSEA. For the CDR3, the DNA is TGCAGCGTTGTTACCCCCCCAGGACGGAATAACTATGGCTACACCTTC. This sequence encodes CSVVTPPGRNNYGYTF.

The chain uses TRBV28 and TRBJ2-1; the D gene is possibly TRBD2 (6 bases). This CDR3 has 14 residues. CDR1 and CDR2 (germline): MDHEN, SYDVKM. Trimming stripped 1 base from V and 7 bases from J, with 11 bases between. The CDR3: CASSLSGAGNEQFF. The CDR3 DNA is TGTGCCAGCAGTTTATCCGGGGCGGGGAATGAGCAGTTCTTC. The full variable domain, its missing parts supplied by reference TRBV28 and TRBJ2-1, is DVKVTQSSRYLVKRTGEKVFLECVQDMDHENMFWYRQDPGLGLRLIYFSYDVKMKEKGDIPEGYSVSREKKERFSLILESASTNQTSMYLCASSLSGAGNEQFFGPGTRLTVL.

The rearrangement links TRBV5-4 to TRBJ2-5; 9 bases line up with TRBD2. This CDR3 spans 15 amino acids. Germline trimming cut 0 bases from V and 5 bases from J; bases unmatched to any gene: 5. Germline CDR1 SGHNT, CDR2 YYREEE (reference sequence). The CDR3 spells CASSLGLAARETQYF. CDR3 coding DNA: TGTGCCAGCAGCTTGGGACTAGCGGCCCGGGAGACCCAGTACTTC.

The chain combines TRBV5-6 with TRBJ1-1; D is unclear. Germline loops: CDR1 SGHDT, CDR2 YYEEEE. V was pared by 5 bases and J by 9 bases, with 17 bases between. The CDR3 loop spans 13 amino acids. The CDR3, as DNA: TGTGCCAGCAGTAACGGGGTCGTAGAACAAGCTTTCTTT. Its protein product is CASSNGVVEQAFF.